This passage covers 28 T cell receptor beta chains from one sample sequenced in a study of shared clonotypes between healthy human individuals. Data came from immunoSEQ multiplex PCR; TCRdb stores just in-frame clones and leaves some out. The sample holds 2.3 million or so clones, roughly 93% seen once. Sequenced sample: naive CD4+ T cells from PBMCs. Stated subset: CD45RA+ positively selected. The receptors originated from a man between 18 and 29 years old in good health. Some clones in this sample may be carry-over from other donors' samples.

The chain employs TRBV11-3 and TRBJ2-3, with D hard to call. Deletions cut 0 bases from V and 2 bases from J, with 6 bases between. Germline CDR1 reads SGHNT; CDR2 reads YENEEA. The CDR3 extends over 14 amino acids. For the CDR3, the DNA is TGTGCCAGCAGCTTAGAAGGCGACACAGATACGCAGTATTTT. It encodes CASSLEGDTDTQYF.

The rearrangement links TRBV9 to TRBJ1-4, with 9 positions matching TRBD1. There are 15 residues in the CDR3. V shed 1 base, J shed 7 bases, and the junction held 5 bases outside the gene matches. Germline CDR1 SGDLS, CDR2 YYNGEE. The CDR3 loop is CASSVTATGGEKLFF. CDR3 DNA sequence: TGTGCCAGCAGCGTAACTGCGACAGGGGGTGAAAAACTGTTTTTT.

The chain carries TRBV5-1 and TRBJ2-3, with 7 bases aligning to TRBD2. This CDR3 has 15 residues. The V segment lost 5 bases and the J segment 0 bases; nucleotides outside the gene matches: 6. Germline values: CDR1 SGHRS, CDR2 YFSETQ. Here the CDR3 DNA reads TGCGCCAGCAGGGGTAGCGGGCGTAGCACAGATACGCAGTATTTT. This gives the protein CASRGSGRSTDTQYF. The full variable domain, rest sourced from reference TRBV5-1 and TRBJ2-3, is KAGVTQTPRYLIKTRGQQVTLSCSPISGHRSVSWYQQTPGQGLQFLFEYFSETQRNKGNFPGRFSGRQFSNSRSEMNVSTLELGDSALYLCASRGSGRSTDTQYFGPGTRLTVL.

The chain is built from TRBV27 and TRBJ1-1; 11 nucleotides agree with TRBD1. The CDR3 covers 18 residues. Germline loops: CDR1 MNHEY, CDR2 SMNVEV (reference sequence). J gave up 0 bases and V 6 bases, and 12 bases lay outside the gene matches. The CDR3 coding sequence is TGTGCCAGCAGGGCTAGGTGGACAGGGGGCTCCATGAACACTGAAGCTTTCTTT. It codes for CASRARWTGGSMNTEAFF.

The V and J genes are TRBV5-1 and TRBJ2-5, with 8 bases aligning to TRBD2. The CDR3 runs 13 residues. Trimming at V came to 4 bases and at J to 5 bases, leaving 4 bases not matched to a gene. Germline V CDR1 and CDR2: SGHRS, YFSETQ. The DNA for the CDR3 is TGCGCCAGCAGCCTGACTAGCGTGGAGACCCAGTACTTC. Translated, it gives CASSLTSVETQYF.

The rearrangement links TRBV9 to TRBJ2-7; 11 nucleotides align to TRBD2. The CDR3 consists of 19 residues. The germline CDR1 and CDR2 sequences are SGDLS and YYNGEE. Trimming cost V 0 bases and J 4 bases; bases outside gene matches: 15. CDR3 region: CASSVAPLGPLAGGYEQYF. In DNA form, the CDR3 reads TGTGCCAGCAGCGTAGCCCCCCTCGGTCCGTTAGCGGGAGGGTACGAGCAGTACTTC. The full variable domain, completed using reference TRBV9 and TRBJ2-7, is DSGVTQTPKHLITATGQRVTLRCSPRSGDLSVYWYQQSLDQGLQFLIQYYNGEERAKGNILERFSAQQFPDLHSELNLSSLELGDSALYFCASSVAPLGPLAGGYEQYFGPGTRLTVT.

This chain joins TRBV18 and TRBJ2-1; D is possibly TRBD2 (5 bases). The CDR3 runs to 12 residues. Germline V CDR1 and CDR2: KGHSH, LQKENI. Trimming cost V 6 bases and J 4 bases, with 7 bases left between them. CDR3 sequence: CASSRTYNEQFF. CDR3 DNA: TGTGCCAGCTCCCGGACTTACAATGAGCAGTTCTTC. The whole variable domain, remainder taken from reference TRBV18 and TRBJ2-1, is NAGVMQNPRHLVRRRGQEARLRCSPMKGHSHVYWYRQLPEEGLKFMVYLQKENIIDESGMPKERFSAEFPKEGPSILRIQQVVRGDSAAYFCASSRTYNEQFFGPGTRLTVL.

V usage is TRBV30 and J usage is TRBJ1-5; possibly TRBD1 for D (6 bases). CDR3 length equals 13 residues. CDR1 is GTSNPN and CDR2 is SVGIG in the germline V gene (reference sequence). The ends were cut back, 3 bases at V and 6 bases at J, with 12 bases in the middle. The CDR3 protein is CAWSLRGSQPQHF. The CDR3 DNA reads TGTGCCTGGAGCCTCAGGGGTAGTCAGCCCCAGCATTTT.

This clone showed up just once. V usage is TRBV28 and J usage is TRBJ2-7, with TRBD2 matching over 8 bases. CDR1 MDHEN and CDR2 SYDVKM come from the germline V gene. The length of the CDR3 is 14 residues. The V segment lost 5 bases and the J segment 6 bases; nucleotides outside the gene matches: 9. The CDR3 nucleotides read TGTGCCAGCAGTCCCCCGGGGGGGGCGCGCGAGCAGTACTTC. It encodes CASSPPGGAREQYF.

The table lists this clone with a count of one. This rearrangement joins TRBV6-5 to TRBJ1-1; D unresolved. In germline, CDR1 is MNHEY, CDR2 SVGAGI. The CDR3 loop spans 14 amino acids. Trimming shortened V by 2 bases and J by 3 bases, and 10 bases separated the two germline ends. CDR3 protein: CASSYGVLDTEAFF. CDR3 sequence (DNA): TGTGCCAGCAGTTACGGGGTTTTGGACACTGAAGCTTTCTTT.

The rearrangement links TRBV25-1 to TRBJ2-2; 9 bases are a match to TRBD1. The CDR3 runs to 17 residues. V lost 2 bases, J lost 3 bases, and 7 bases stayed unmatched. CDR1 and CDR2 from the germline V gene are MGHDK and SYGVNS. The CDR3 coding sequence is TGTGCCAGCAGTGAAGCCATGGGACAGGGCTACACCGGGGAGCTGTTTTTT. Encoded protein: CASSEAMGQGYTGELFF.

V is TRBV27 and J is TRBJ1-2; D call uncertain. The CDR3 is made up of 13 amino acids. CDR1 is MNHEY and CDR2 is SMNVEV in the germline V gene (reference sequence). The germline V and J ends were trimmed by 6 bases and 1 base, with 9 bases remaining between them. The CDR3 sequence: CASRLTVNYGYTF. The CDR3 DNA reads TGTGCCAGCAGGCTGACTGTTAACTATGGCTACACCTTC.

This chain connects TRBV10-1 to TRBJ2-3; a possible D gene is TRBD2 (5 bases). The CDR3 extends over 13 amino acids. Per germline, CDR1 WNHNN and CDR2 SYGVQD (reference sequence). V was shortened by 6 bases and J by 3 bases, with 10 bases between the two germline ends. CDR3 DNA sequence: TGCGCCAGCAGACCCAGCGGTACAGATACGCAGTATTTT. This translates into CASRPSGTDTQYF.

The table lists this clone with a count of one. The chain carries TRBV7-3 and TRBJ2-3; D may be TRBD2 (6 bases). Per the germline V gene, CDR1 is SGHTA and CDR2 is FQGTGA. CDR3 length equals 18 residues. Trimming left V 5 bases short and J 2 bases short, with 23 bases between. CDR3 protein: CASSKDAGTQIPTDTQYF. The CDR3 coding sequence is TGTGCCAGCAGCAAAGATGCCGGGACTCAGATACCCACAGATACGCAGTATTTT.

The DNA for the CDR3 is TGTGCCAGCAGACTAGCGGGAGCAGATACGCAGTATTTT. Amino acid sequence: CASRLAGADTQYF. V is TRBV6-4 and J is TRBJ2-3; 11 nucleotides line up with TRBD2. V trimming: 6 bases; J trimming: 4 bases; junction bases outside the gene matches: 0. Germline assignment: CDR1 MRHNA and CDR2 SNTAGT. This CDR3 has 13 residues.

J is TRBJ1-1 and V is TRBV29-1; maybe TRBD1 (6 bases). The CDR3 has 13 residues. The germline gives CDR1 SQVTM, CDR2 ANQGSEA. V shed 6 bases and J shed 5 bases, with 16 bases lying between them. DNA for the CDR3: TGCAGCGTCCATTTAGACAGGACTACTGAAGCTTTCTTT. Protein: CSVHLDRTTEAFF.

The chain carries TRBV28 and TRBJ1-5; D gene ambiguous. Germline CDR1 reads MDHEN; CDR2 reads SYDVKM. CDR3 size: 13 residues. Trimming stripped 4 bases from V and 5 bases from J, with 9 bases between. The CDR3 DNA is TGTGCCAGCAGTTCACAAGGGTATCAGCCCCAGCATTTT. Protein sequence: CASSSQGYQPQHF.

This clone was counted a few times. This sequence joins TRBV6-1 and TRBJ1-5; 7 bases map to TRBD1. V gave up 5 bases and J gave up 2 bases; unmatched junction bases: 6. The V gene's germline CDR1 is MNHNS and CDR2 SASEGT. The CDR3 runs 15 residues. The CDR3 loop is CASSSQGLGNQPQHF. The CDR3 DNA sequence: TGTGCCAGCAGTTCACAGGGGCTAGGCAATCAGCCCCAGCATTTT.

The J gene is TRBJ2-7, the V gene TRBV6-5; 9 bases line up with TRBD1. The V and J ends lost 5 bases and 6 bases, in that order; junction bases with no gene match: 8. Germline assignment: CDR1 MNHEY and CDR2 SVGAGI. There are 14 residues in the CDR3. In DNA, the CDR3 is TGTGCCAGCAGTACAACGGGACAGGGTGCCGAGCAGTACTTC. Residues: CASSTTGQGAEQYF.

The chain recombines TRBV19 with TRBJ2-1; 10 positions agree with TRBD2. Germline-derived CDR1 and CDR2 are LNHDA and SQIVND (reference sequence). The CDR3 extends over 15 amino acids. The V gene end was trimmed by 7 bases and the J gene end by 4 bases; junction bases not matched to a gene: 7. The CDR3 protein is CASTKTSGIYNEQFF. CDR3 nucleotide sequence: TGTGCCAGTACTAAAACTAGCGGGATTTACAATGAGCAGTTCTTC.

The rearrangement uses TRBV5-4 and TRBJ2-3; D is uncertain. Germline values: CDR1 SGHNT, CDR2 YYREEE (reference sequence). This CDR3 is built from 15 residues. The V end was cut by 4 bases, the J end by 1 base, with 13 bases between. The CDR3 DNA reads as TGTGCCAGCAGCCTCACTTCTGCGGGCACAGATACGCAGTATTTT. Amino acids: CASSLTSAGTDTQYF.

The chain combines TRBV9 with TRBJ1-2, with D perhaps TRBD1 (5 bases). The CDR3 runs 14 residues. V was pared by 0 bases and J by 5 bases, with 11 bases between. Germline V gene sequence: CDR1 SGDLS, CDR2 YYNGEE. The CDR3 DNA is TGTGCCAGCAGCGTAGAGGCGGAGGGGTATGGCTACACCTTC. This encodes CASSVEAEGYGYTF.

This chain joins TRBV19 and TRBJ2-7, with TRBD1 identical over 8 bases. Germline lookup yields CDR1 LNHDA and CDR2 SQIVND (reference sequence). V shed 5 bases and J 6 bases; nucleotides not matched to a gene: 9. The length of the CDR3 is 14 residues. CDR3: CASSPRQGQAEQYF. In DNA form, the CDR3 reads TGTGCCAGTAGTCCGCGACAGGGGCAAGCCGAGCAGTACTTC.

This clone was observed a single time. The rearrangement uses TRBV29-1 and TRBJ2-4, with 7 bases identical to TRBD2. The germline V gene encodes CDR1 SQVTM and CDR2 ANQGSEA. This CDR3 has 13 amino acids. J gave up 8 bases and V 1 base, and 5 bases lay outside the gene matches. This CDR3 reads CSVEGLAADIQYF. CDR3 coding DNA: TGCAGCGTTGAAGGTCTAGCGGCGGACATTCAGTACTTC.

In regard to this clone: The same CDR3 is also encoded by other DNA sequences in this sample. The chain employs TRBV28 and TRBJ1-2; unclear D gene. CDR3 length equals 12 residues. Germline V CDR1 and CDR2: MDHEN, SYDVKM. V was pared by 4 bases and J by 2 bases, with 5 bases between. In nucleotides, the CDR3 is TGTGCCAGCAGTTACGCAAACTATGGCTACACCTTC. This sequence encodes CASSYANYGYTF.

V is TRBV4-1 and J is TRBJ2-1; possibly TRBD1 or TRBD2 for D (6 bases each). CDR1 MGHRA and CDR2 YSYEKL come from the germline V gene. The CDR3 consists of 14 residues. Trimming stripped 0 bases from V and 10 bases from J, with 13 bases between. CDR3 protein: CASSQEGGPLEQFF. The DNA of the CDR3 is TGCGCCAGCAGCCAAGAAGGGGGGCCGCTGGAGCAGTTCTTC.

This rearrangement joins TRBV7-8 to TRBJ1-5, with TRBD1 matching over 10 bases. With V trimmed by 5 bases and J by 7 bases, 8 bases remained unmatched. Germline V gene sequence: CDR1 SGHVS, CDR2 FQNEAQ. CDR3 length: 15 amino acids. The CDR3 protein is CASSQGQGPGQPQHF. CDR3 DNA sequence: TGTGCCAGCAGCCAGGGACAGGGGCCAGGCCAGCCCCAGCATTTT.

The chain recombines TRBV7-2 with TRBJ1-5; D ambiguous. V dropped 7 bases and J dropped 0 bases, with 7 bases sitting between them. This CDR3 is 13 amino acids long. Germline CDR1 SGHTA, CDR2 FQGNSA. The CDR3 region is CASNKYSNQPQHF. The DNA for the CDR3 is TGTGCCAGCAACAAATATAGCAATCAGCCCCAGCATTTT.